These 8 T cell receptor beta chains share one sample of origin, sequenced in a study of blood T cell repertoires in COVID-19. Measured with immunoSEQ multiplex PCR; TCRdb has only the in-frame clones, and not every one. In the table there are 260,000 or so clones, approximately 90% of which are singletons. The sequenced sample consisted of PBMCs or T cells enriched from blood (not recorded which). Receptors originate from a man between 18 and 29 years old who had recovered from COVID-19.

The chain joins TRBV12-3 or TRBV12-4 to TRBJ2-3; unclear D gene. The V and J ends lost 5 bases and 8 bases respectively, with 11 bases between them. This CDR3 contains 12 residues. In DNA, the CDR3 is TGTGCCAGCAGTCCTCCCCCGGGTACGCAGTATTTT. Translation gives CASSPPPGTQYF.

The CDR3 DNA follows: TGCGCCAGCAGCCAAGATCTGCGGGTCTCACCCCTCCACTTT. Its translation: CASSQDLRVSPLHF. The rearrangement joins TRBV4-1 to TRBJ1-6; D call uncertain. V was shortened by 0 bases and J by 10 bases, with 10 bases between the two germline ends. From germline, CDR1 is MGHRA and CDR2 YSYEKL. The CDR3 has 14 amino acids.

The J gene is TRBJ2-7, the V gene TRBV28; TRBD1 aligns across 10 bases. Trimming cost V 1 base and J 2 bases; bases outside gene matches: 2. The CDR3 has 15 residues. CDR1 is MDHEN, CDR2 SYDVKM, per germline. CDR3 protein: CASSLSDRGAYEQYF. DNA for the CDR3: TGTGCCAGCAGTTTATCGGACAGGGGGGCCTACGAGCAGTACTTC.

This clone has just a few counts. The V and J genes are TRBV6-2 or TRBV6-3 and TRBJ2-2; possibly TRBD2 for D (5 bases). Germline loops: CDR1 MNHEY, CDR2 SVGEGT. The CDR3 covers 17 residues. V dropped 0 bases and J dropped 2 bases, with 13 bases sitting between them. The CDR3 region is CASSYSLRGDNTGELFF. CDR3 DNA sequence: TGTGCCAGCAGTTACTCTCTCCGGGGAGATAACACCGGGGAGCTGTTTTTT.

The chain joins TRBV3-1 (or the pseudogene TRBV3-2) to TRBJ2-7; D remains unclear. This CDR3 has 13 residues. V lost 2 bases and J lost 3, with 8 bases in between. Germline V gene sequence: CDR1 LGHDT, CDR2 YNNKEL (reference sequence). CDR3 region: CASSQLRGYEQYF. CDR3 nucleotide sequence: TGTGCCAGCAGCCAACTAAGAGGCTACGAGCAGTACTTC.

In this sample, this clone turned up once. The V and J genes are TRBV15 and TRBJ1-6; D is unresolved. Germline CDR1 reads LNHNV; CDR2 reads YYDKDF (reference sequence). The germline V and J ends were trimmed by 0 bases and 7 bases, with 4 bases remaining between them. This CDR3 region has 13 residues. The CDR3: CATSRDPNSPLHF. CDR3 DNA: TGTGCCACCAGCAGAGACCCGAATTCACCCCTCCACTTT. Using reference TRBV15 and TRBJ1-6 for the parts outside the CDR3, the full variable domain is DAMVIQNPRYQVTQFGKPVTLSCSQTLNHNVMYWYQQKSSQAPKLLFHYYDKDFNNEADTPDNFQSRRPNTSFCFLDIRSPGLGDTAMYLCATSRDPNSPLHFGNGTRLTVT.

This clone came up a few times. The chain is built from TRBV28 and TRBJ1-2; tentatively, D is TRBD1 (6 bases). V was clipped by 2 bases and J by 8 bases, with 12 bases between them. This CDR3 contains 13 residues. The germline gives CDR1 MDHEN, CDR2 SYDVKM. The CDR3 DNA sequence: TGTGCCAGCAGTTTAGTTGGGGGCCGCGGCTACACCTTC. As protein: CASSLVGGRGYTF.

This clone was seen only once. The chain is built from TRBV2 and TRBJ1-5, with D perhaps matching TRBD1 (5 bases). From germline, CDR1 is SNHLY and CDR2 FYNNEI. There are 15 residues in the CDR3. The V gene lost 6 bases and the J gene lost 7 bases, with 19 bases spanning the gap. The CDR3 nucleotides are TGTGCCAGCAGCGCCTCCGGGAGTCGGGACCAGCCCCAGCATTTT. Translation gives CASSASGSRDQPQHF.